This T cell receptor (beta chain) was recorded in a study of human T cells and chemical hapten exposure. Study at large: Minor volume differences among pooled libraries chiefly drove per-sample TCR yield variation.

The library tagged each cDNA molecule with unique molecular identifiers. Each CDR3 protein gets one entry after TCRdb re-called the 5' RACE reads with MiXCR. The sample yields under 150,000 distinct CDR3 sequences, 15% to 20% seen once. Total RNA was isolated from whole blood that had not been fractionated. Whole-study results and caveats: No alteration of TCRs above 1 in 1000 frequency was seen with DPC sensitization.

This clonotype was counted a few times. Antigen: not known. The TCR originated in a human donor in good health.

The CDR3 sequence: CASSYSTGNTEAFF. Written as DNA, the CDR3 is TGTGCCAGCAGTTACTCGACAGGGAACACTGAAGCTTTCTTT. The chain carries TRBV6-5 and TRBJ1-1, with TRBD1 as a possible D gene (6 bases). The CDR3 totals 14 residues. The V end was cut by 0 bases, the J end by 1 base, with 6 bases between. Per the germline V gene, CDR1 is MNHEY and CDR2 is SVGAGI.